The T cell receptor (beta chain) under discussion was sequenced for a study of radiotherapy plus CTLA-4 blockade in lung cancer. Study information: An objective response was seen in around a sixth of patients, and disease control in less than 35%. Findings of the study overall: TCR clones from tumors expanded in blood after radiotherapy plus ipilimumab.

Concerning this clone itself: Its antigen is still unknown.

CDR1 and CDR2 (germline): MNHEY, SMNVEV (reference sequence). The CDR3 is 17 residues long. J was trimmed by 2 bases and V by 4 bases; bases with no gene match: 10. Sequencing was performed with immunoSEQ multiplex PCR; in TCRdb, only in-frame clones are kept and a portion is missing. The sample holds approximately 100,000 clones; more than 70% are singletons and the top ten take 2% to 3%. V usage is TRBV27 and J usage is TRBJ2-7; TRBD2 matches at 11 bases. The clonotype comes from a human donor with non-small cell lung cancer that progressed on radiotherapy plus ipilimumab. Some clones in this sample may be carry-over from other donors' samples. Sequencing used peripheral blood, obtained from a patient treated with radiotherapy plus ipilimumab. The CDR3 nucleotides read TGTGCCAGCAGTTCCCTGAGACTAGCGGGGATCACCTACGAGCAGTACTTC. It encodes CASSSLRLAGITYEQYF.